These T cell receptor beta chains were read from a single sample in a study of T-cell memory formation after mild COVID-19. TCRdb fed the 5' RACE reads into MiXCR, producing one record per CDR3 protein. The table records roughly 310,000 distinct CDR3 sequences, approximately 16% of them present only once. Sample: PBMCs or a T cell subset sorted from them (not recorded which). The origin of the receptors is a young man who had mild COVID-19 (a few samples of this study predate the infection). Cell type and time point are not known. CDR3s include the opening cysteine and the closing phenylalanine or tryptophan. The D gene is left open where the match is weak. Expanded clones get a size class; other rows say once, few or many, or leave the size out.

v_call	clone_size	d_call	cdr3_length	j_call	cdr3_nt	cdr3_aa
TRBV12-3/TRBV12-4	few	TRBD1	13	TRBJ1-5	TGTGCCAGCAGGCGGGACAGGGGGCAGCCCCAGCATTTT	CASRRDRGQPQHF
TRBV9	many	TRBD2	15	TRBJ2-3	TGTGCCAGCAGCGTCCTAGCGGGGGGGGCAGATACGCAGTATTTT	CASSVLAGGADTQYF
TRBV6-5	.	.	14	TRBJ1-4	TGTGCCAGCAGTTACTCTCGAGGAGGCCAAAAACTGTTTTTT	CASSYSRGGQKLFF
TRBV4-1	few	.	15	TRBJ1-5	TGCGCCAGCAGCCAAAGGGACACAGGGACTCAGCCCCAGCATTTT	CASSQRDTGTQPQHF
TRBV4-3	few	.	14	TRBJ2-3	TGCGCCAGCAGCCTGAATGCAGGGTCGCATACGCAGTATTTT	CASSLNAGSHTQYF
TRBV4-2	.	.	15	TRBJ2-5	TGTGCCAGCAGCCAAGAATGGATCGGGCGGGAGACCCAGTACTTC	CASSQEWIGRETQYF
TRBV7-8	many	.	17	TRBJ2-2	TGTGCCAGCAGCTTAGTCCGCGCAATTTTGAACACCGGGGAGCTGTTTTTT	CASSLVRAILNTGELFF
TRBV24-1	few	TRBD1	15	TRBJ1-3	TGTGCCACCTCCGGGACAGGGCGCTCTGGAAACACCATATATTTT	CATSGTGRSGNTIYF
TRBV4-3	.	TRBD1	15	TRBJ1-1	TGCGCCAGCAGCCGCTTATTGGACAGGTACACTGAAGCTTTCTTT	CASSRLLDRYTEAFF
TRBV27	few	TRBD2	23	TRBJ2-2	TGTGCCAGCAGTTCCCAATTGGTACTAGCGGGGGGGACAAAGTCCAGGAACACCGGGGAGCTGTTTTTT	CASSSQLVLAGGTKSRNTGELFF
TRBV18	.	.	15	TRBJ1-5	TGTGCCAGCTCAGGCGGTCAGGGATACAATCAGCCCCAGCATTTT	CASSGGQGYNQPQHF
TRBV12-3/TRBV12-4	few	.	12	TRBJ1-5	TGTGCCAGCAGTTCAAACCCGGGAGGCCAGCATTTT	CASSSNPGGQHF
TRBV2	few	.	13	TRBJ1-2	TGTGCCAGTTCCATACGGTTGGATGTCGACTACACCTTC	CASSIRLDVDYTF
TRBV5-1	few	TRBD1	15	TRBJ2-5	TGCGCCAGCAGCTTGGTCGGACAGGGGGAAGAGACCCAGTACTTC	CASSLVGQGEETQYF
TRBV7-2	.	.	16	TRBJ2-3	TGTGCCAGCAGCCCGGCGGGACGGCCCCCCGCAGATACGCAGTATTTT	CASSPAGRPPADTQYF
TRBV7-2	few	TRBD1	16	TRBJ2-3	TGTGCCAGCAGCTTAGCGAGGCAGGGGGCCACAGATACGCAGTATTTT	CASSLARQGATDTQYF
TRBV3-1	many	TRBD1	18	TRBJ2-3	TGTGCCAGCAGCCCCCGGGACAGGGGGCATCTGGACGCAGATACGCAGTATTTT	CASSPRDRGHLDADTQYF
TRBV5-1	few	.	16	TRBJ2-1	TGCGCCAGCAGCTTGAGCCGGGACCTCTCCTACAATGAGCAGTTCTTC	CASSLSRDLSYNEQFF
TRBV4-1	few	.	15	TRBJ1-1	TGCGCCAGCAGCCCCGGGCGGTCAATGAACACTGAAGCTTTCTTT	CASSPGRSMNTEAFF
TRBV5-1	many	.	14	TRBJ1-1	TGCGCCAGCAGCACGTCCTGGGGGGCGGACAGTGCTTTCTTT	CASSTSWGADSAFF
TRBV3-1	.	.	13	TRBJ2-1	TGTGCCAGCAGCCATCGCCGGGGGAATGAGCAGTTCTTC	CASSHRRGNEQFF
TRBV12-3/TRBV12-4	.	.	14	TRBJ1-1	TGTGCCAGCAGCACAACGGAAAAAGACACTGAAGCTTTCTTT	CASSTTEKDTEAFF
TRBV7-2	.	.	14	TRBJ1-2	TGTGCCAGCAGCTTATATCACCCCGCCTCTGGCTACACCTTC	CASSLYHPASGYTF
TRBV27	once	.	16	TRBJ1-6	TGTGCCAGCAGCGCCCTGGGGGAGAGGAGAGATTCACCCCTCCACTTT	CASSALGERRDSPLHF
TRBV12-3/TRBV12-4	.	.	15	TRBJ1-1	TGTGCCAGCAGTGGTCTTGAGGACCTCAACACTGAAGCTTTCTTT	CASSGLEDLNTEAFF
TRBV11-2	many	.	16	TRBJ2-2	TGTGCCAGCAGCTCCAGTTTCGCCCCGAACACCGGGGAGCTGTTTTTT	CASSSSFAPNTGELFF
TRBV7-9	few	TRBD2	16	TRBJ2-1	TGTGCCAGCAGCGAGCTGGTCCTAGCGGGCCACAATGAGCAGTTCTTC	CASSELVLAGHNEQFF
TRBV20-1	few	.	12	TRBJ2-5	TGCAGTGCCGGACAGTTGTTGGAGACCCAGTACTTC	CSAGQLLETQYF
TRBV5-1	few	.	15	TRBJ1-5	TGCGCCAGCAGCTTGGTGGGGGGGAAAGATCAGCCCCAGCATTTT	CASSLVGGKDQPQHF
TRBV5-1	many	TRBD1	16	TRBJ1-1	TGCGCCAGCAGCATAGGACAGGCCTCCCGAAGGACTGAAGCTTTCTTT	CASSIGQASRRTEAFF
TRBV20-1	.	.	14	TRBJ1-6	TGCAGTGCTAGAGACCCGGGGGCTCGCTCACCCCTCCACTTT	CSARDPGARSPLHF
TRBV9	few	.	13	TRBJ2-3	TGTGCCAGCAGCTTCTACCGCACAGATACGCAGTATTTT	CASSFYRTDTQYF
TRBV9	few	.	15	TRBJ1-1	TGTGCCAGCAGCGCCCTGGGCCCAGTAAACACTGAAGCTTTCTTT	CASSALGPVNTEAFF
TRBV7-2	many	.	14	TRBJ2-3	TGTGCCAGCAGCGGCCAGGGCGTCCCCGATACGCAGTATTTT	CASSGQGVPDTQYF
TRBV5-4	.	.	15	TRBJ2-3	TGTGCCAGCAGTCCTAGCTCTCCCAGCCCAGATACGCAGTATTTT	CASSPSSPSPDTQYF
TRBV6-2/TRBV6-3	few	.	15	TRBJ1-5	TGTGCCAGCAGCCGATCGGGTTATAGCAATCAGCCCCAGCATTTT	CASSRSGYSNQPQHF
TRBV4-3	.	.	13	TRBJ2-3	TGCGCCAGCAGCCAAGGGTATTGGGGGACGCAGTATTTT	CASSQGYWGTQYF
TRBV6-6	few	.	15	TRBJ1-1	TGTGCCAGCAGACCTGGACGGGCTGAAAAATTTCAAGCTTTCTTT	CASRPGRAEKFQAFF
TRBV12-3/TRBV12-4	.	TRBD2	15	TRBJ2-2	TGTGCCAGCAGACCGACTAGCGGGGCGAACGGGGAGCTGTTTTTT	CASRPTSGANGELFF
TRBV7-7	many	.	14	TRBJ2-2	TGTGCCAGCAGCTTAGCCGAGGGGACCGGGGAGCTGTTTTTT	CASSLAEGTGELFF
TRBV3-1	few	.	13	TRBJ2-7	TGTGCCAGCAGCCAAGAAGGGTGGGGGGAGCAGTACTTC	CASSQEGWGEQYF
TRBV7-6	.	.	20	TRBJ2-1	TGTGCCAGCAGCTTAGGGTTTTCCGCGGGGTTTGCAAAATCCTACAATGAGCAGTTCTTC	CASSLGFSAGFAKSYNEQFF
TRBV11-2	.	.	14	TRBJ2-5	TGTGCCAGCAGCTTGGGCCCGGCTCAAGAGACCCAGTACTTC	CASSLGPAQETQYF
TRBV7-2	few	TRBD2	21	TRBJ2-3	TGTGCCAGCAGCTTAACCCCACGGACTAGCGGGGGGGTGTCTACCACAGATACGCAGTATTTT	CASSLTPRTSGGVSTTDTQYF
TRBV5-1	.	.	16	TRBJ2-3	TGCGCCAGCCAAACTTTACAGGGTATGGGCACAGATACGCAGTATTTT	CASQTLQGMGTDTQYF
TRBV5-1	.	TRBD1	16	TRBJ2-5	TGCGCCAGCAGCTTGGTTCCGGGACAGGGGGGTGAGACCCAGTACTTC	CASSLVPGQGGETQYF
TRBV6-1	few	.	13	TRBJ1-2	TGTGCCAACCGGGGGACTACAGACTATGGCTACACCTTC	CANRGTTDYGYTF
TRBV7-6	few	.	16	TRBJ1-5	TGTGCCAGCAGCTTAGATATTCCAGGAATGAATCAGCCCCAGCATTTT	CASSLDIPGMNQPQHF
TRBV10-3	many	.	14	TRBJ2-3	TGTGCCATCAGTGTGGGGGCCGGCACAGATACGCAGTATTTT	CAISVGAGTDTQYF
TRBV7-9	many	TRBD2	16	TRBJ2-3	TGTGCCAGCAGCCCCCCGATAGCGGGGGGCACAGATACGCAGTATTTT	CASSPPIAGGTDTQYF
TRBV9	.	.	13	TRBJ1-2	TGTGCCAGCAGCGATGGGGACTTCTATGGCTACACCTTC	CASSDGDFYGYTF
TRBV4-1	few	.	15	TRBJ1-2	TGCGCCAGCAGCCAAGGCGGCCAGGGAGGAGTAGGCTACACCTTC	CASSQGGQGGVGYTF
TRBV4-2	few	.	13	TRBJ1-2	TGTGCCAGCAGCCAAAGGGCCGACTATGGCTACACCTTC	CASSQRADYGYTF
TRBV3-1	.	.	16	TRBJ2-5	TGTGCCAGCAGCCGCAATCCGGGACGGAGTAAAGAGACCCAGTACTTC	CASSRNPGRSKETQYF